This record covers a single TCR beta chain. Libraries were prepared by immunoSEQ multiplex PCR; TCRdb keeps only in-frame clonotypes and omits some of them. The sample records around 170,000 clones, approximately 74% being singletons. V shed 3 bases and J shed 6 bases, with 17 bases lying between them. The CDR3 is 15 amino acids. CDR1 is GTSNPN, CDR2 SVGIG, per germline (reference sequence). The data belong to a study of blood T cell repertoires in COVID-19. In the study overall: The analysed material was cDNA or gDNA that came from T cells, B-cell-depleted T cells, or PBMCs.

V usage is TRBV30 and J usage is TRBJ2-2, with D unclear. This sequence was found in an elderly woman with acute or convalescent COVID-19. Sequencing was performed on peripheral blood. In DNA, the CDR3 is TGTGCCTGGAGCGCAGGCCTTCACGCCGCCGGGGAGCTGTTTTTT. It encodes CAWSAGLHAAGELFF.